These 32 T cell receptor beta chains were sequenced from one sample in a study of read filtering for tumor transcriptome and immune sequencing. From roughly 390 ng of RNA, a library with molecular barcoded alpha/delta and beta/gamma adaptors was made. TCRdb passed the reads through MiXCR, listing each CDR3 protein once. Here the sample spans about 86,000 distinct CDR3 sequences, 9% to 15% being singletons. Sequenced: a population of CD138-negative cells sorted from bone marrow. The receptor source for this set is a donor aged 40 or over with multiple myeloma.

There are many counts of this clonotype. The J gene is TRBJ1-1, the V gene TRBV6-1; no reliable D call. The V gene's germline CDR1 is MNHNS and CDR2 SASEGT. V shed 7 bases and J shed 0 bases, with 9 bases lying between them. This CDR3 has 13 residues. The CDR3 spells CASTQGLNTEAFF. The CDR3 nucleotides read TGTGCCAGCACACAAGGATTGAACACTGAAGCTTTCTTT.

Many counts were recorded for this clonotype. The chain joins TRBV29-1 to TRBJ2-6; TRBD2 might be the D (6 bases). V was clipped by 0 bases and J by 0 bases, with 9 bases between them. Germline CDR1 reads SQVTM; CDR2 reads ANQGSEA. This CDR3 has 16 amino acids. CDR3 coding DNA: TGCAGCGTTGAAGAAGGCGGGATCTCTGGGGCCAACGTCCTGACTTTC. Translation gives CSVEEGGISGANVLTF.

This clonotype has just a few counts. The chain joins TRBV12-3 or TRBV12-4 to TRBJ2-7; TRBD1 agrees at 9 bases. This CDR3 spans 13 amino acids. The trim removed 6 bases at V and 6 bases at J, leaving 6 bases unmatched. CDR3 sequence reads: CASSGDRVGEQYF. DNA of the CDR3: TGTGCCAGCAGCGGGGACAGGGTGGGCGAGCAGTACTTC.

This clonotype was seen at least ten times. The V gene is TRBV7-9, the J gene TRBJ1-1, with D possibly being TRBD1 (5 bases). This CDR3 is built from 12 residues. The germline V and J ends were trimmed by 2 bases and 5 bases, with 6 bases remaining between them. Germline V gene data show CDR1 as SEHNR and CDR2 as FQNEAQ (reference sequence). CDR3 amino acids: CASSLSGTEAFF. CDR3 in DNA: TGTGCCAGCAGCTTATCAGGGACTGAAGCTTTCTTT.

The gene calls are TRBV29-1 and TRBJ2-7; 9 bases agree with TRBD1. CDR3 length equals 14 residues. CDR1 is SQVTM and CDR2 is ANQGSEA in the germline V gene. V shed 4 bases and J 13 bases; nucleotides not matched to a gene: 17. The CDR3 bases are TGCAGCGTTGGTAAAGGACAGGGGATCTACGAGCGATACTTC. It codes for CSVGKGQGIYERYF.

This chain connects TRBV29-1 to TRBJ2-5; D is possibly TRBD1 (6 bases). The CDR3 length is 17 residues. The germline V and J ends were trimmed by 0 bases and 0 bases, with 17 bases remaining between them. Germline V CDR1 and CDR2: SQVTM, ANQGSEA. The CDR3 DNA reads TGCAGCGTTGAAGATCGCAGGCCCCAGGGGCACCAAGAGACCCAGTACTTC. Translation: CSVEDRRPQGHQETQYF.

This clonotype was recorded many times. The chain recombines TRBV3-1 with TRBJ2-3, with D unclear. V was cut by 2 bases and J by 1 base, with 4 bases left in between. Germline assignment: CDR1 LGHDT and CDR2 YNNKEL (reference sequence). The CDR3 is made up of 13 amino acids. Here the CDR3 DNA reads TGTGCCAGCAGCCAACTTGGCACAGATACGCAGTATTTT. This encodes CASSQLGTDTQYF.

This clonotype has a single count. The V call is TRBV5-6, the J call TRBJ1-5; D is unresolved. In germline, CDR1 is SGHDT, CDR2 YYEEEE. Trimming cost V 2 bases and J 9 bases, with 15 bases left between them. CDR3 size: 14 residues. The CDR3 loop reads CASSFGPESVPQHF. The CDR3 nucleotides are TGTGCCAGCAGCTTTGGACCAGAAAGCGTGCCCCAGCATTTT.

The chain couples TRBV5-1 to TRBJ1-1; no reliable D call. The CDR3 is 13 amino acids. Germline CDR1 SGHRS, CDR2 YFSETQ. V was cut by 1 base and J by 5 bases, with 9 bases left in between. The CDR3, as DNA: TGCGCCAGCAGCTTGCGTCTAAGGACTGAAGCTTTCTTT. This gives the protein CASSLRLRTEAFF.

This clonotype was recorded at least ten times. The chain recombines TRBV4-2 with TRBJ2-7; 13 nucleotides align to TRBD2. The CDR3 is 16 residues long. With V trimmed by 2 bases and J by 4 bases, 5 bases remained unmatched. From germline, CDR1 is LGHNA and CDR2 YNFKEQ. Here the CDR3 reads CASSQPGLAGAYEQYF. In DNA form, the CDR3 reads TGTGCCAGCAGCCAACCCGGACTAGCGGGGGCGTACGAGCAGTACTTC.

This clonotype was counted at least ten times. The V and J genes are TRBV10-3 and TRBJ2-3; TRBD2 might be the D (5 bases). CDR3 size: 16 residues. Between the trimmed V and J ends, which lost 8 bases and 0 bases, there was a span of 18 bases. CDR1 is ENHRY and CDR2 is SYGVKD in the germline V gene. The CDR3 spells CAIAPPPGESTDTQYF. The CDR3 DNA follows: TGTGCCATCGCCCCTCCCCCCGGGGAGAGCACAGATACGCAGTATTTT.

This clonotype was detected many times. The V and J genes are TRBV28 and TRBJ1-2, with TRBD1 as a possible D gene (5 bases). Germline V gene data show CDR1 as MDHEN and CDR2 as SYDVKM. V lost 6 bases and J lost 4, with 12 bases in between. CDR3 size: 13 residues. CDR3 nucleotide sequence: TGTGCCAGCAGAATTACGGGGGGCTATGGCTACACCTTC. This codes for CASRITGGYGYTF.

This clonotype was counted many times. The chain carries TRBV7-9 and TRBJ2-1, with TRBD2 as a possible D gene (6 bases). The length of the CDR3 is 16 residues. The ends were cut back, 3 bases at V and 0 bases at J, with 12 bases in the middle. The germline V gene encodes CDR1 SEHNR and CDR2 FQNEAQ (reference sequence). Here the CDR3 DNA reads TGTGCCAGCAGCTTCCCGGGAGCCAGCTCCTACAATGAGCAGTTCTTC. This gives the protein CASSFPGASSYNEQFF. The full variable domain, with the rest looked up from reference TRBV7-9 and TRBJ2-1, is DTGVSQNPRHKITKRGQNVTFRCDPISEHNRLYWYRQTLGQGPEFLTYFQNEAQLEKSRLLSDRFSAERPKGSFSTLEIQRTEQGDSAMYLCASSFPGASSYNEQFFGPGTRLTVL.

This clonotype was picked up a small number of times. The chain has TRBV6-5 and TRBJ2-1; D is ambiguous. CDR1 and CDR2 from the germline V gene are MNHEY and SVGAGI. This CDR3 is built from 13 residues. Trimming shortened V by 5 bases and J by 11 bases, and 16 bases separated the two germline ends. DNA of the CDR3: TGTGCCAGCAGTGACACCCCCATGGGGAAGCAGTTCTTC. It encodes CASSDTPMGKQFF.

In this sample, this clonotype turned up many times. The J gene is TRBJ2-6, the V gene TRBV20-1; possibly TRBD2 for D (6 bases). The V end lost 0 bases, the J end lost 0 bases, and 15 bases lay between the germline ends. The CDR3 runs to 18 residues. Per germline, CDR1 DFQATT and CDR2 SNEGSKA (reference sequence). The CDR3 DNA follows: TGCAGTGCTAGAGATCGGCTAGCGACAACCTCTGGGGCCAACGTCCTGACTTTC. Translating it yields CSARDRLATTSGANVLTF.

This clonotype was counted ten times or more. The chain links TRBV3-1 to TRBJ2-7; TRBD2 matches at 13 bases. The CDR3 runs 14 residues. CDR1 is LGHDT and CDR2 is YNNKEL in the germline V gene (reference sequence). V shed 5 bases, J shed 6 bases, and the junction held 4 bases outside the gene matches. In DNA, the CDR3 is TGTGCCAGCAGCGGACTAGCGGGGGCAGGCGAGCAGTACTTC. It yields the protein CASSGLAGAGEQYF.

This clonotype was seen at least ten times. The chain carries TRBV29-1 and TRBJ2-6; D tentatively fits TRBD1 or TRBD2 (5 bases each). Germline V CDR1 and CDR2: SQVTM, ANQGSEA. This CDR3 is built from 14 residues. V dropped 3 bases and J dropped 2 bases, with 8 bases sitting between them. CDR3 coding DNA: TGCAGCGTTGATCAGGGAGCTGGGGCCAACGTCCTGACTTTC. Amino acids: CSVDQGAGANVLTF.

In this sample, this clonotype turned up many times. The gene calls are TRBV12-3 or TRBV12-4 and TRBJ2-5; D gene uncertain. The CDR3 totals 13 residues. Trimming shortened V by 6 bases and J by 4 bases, and 12 bases separated the two germline ends. Here the CDR3 reads CASSPRAVETQYF. CDR3 nucleotide sequence: TGTGCCAGCAGCCCCCGCGCAGTAGAGACCCAGTACTTC.

With respect to this clonotype: One end of the junction varies from germline; a read error may be responsible. The chain combines TRBV13 with TRBJ2-7; 15 nucleotides agree with TRBD2. Germline CDR1 reads PRHDT; CDR2 reads FYEKMQ (reference sequence). This CDR3 has 17 residues. The CDR3 reads CAGSQGLAGGPSYEQYF. In nucleotides, the CDR3 is TGTGCCGGCAGCCAGGGACTAGCGGGAGGACCTTCATACGAGCAGTACTTC.

This clonotype was counted between two and nine times. This could be a read error, since a much larger clone is one nucleotide away. This chain connects TRBV11-2 to TRBJ1-2, with 11 positions matching TRBD1. CDR1 is SGHAT, CDR2 FQNNGV, per germline. This CDR3 comprises 15 residues. CDR3 residues: CASSPGTGGNHGYTF. The DNA for the CDR3 is TGTGCCAGCAGCCCCGGGACAGGGGGTAACCATGGCTACACCTTC. The whole variable domain, remainder taken from reference TRBV11-2 and TRBJ1-2, is EAGVAQSPRYKIIEKRQSVAFWCNPISGHATLYWYQQILGQGPKLLIQFQNNGVVDDSQLPKDRFSAERLKGVDSTLKIQPAKLEDSAVYLCASSPGTGGNHGYTFGSGTRLTVV.

At least ten counts were recorded for this clonotype. This rearrangement joins TRBV7-9 to TRBJ2-3, with D possibly called TRBD1 or TRBD2 (5 bases each). Trimming shortened V by 6 bases and J by 6 bases, and 10 bases separated the two germline ends. CDR1 and CDR2 (germline): SEHNR, FQNEAQ (reference sequence). This CDR3 region has 12 residues. CDR3 in amino acids: CASRPEGDTQYF. The CDR3 nucleotides are TGTGCCAGCAGACCAGAGGGGGATACGCAGTATTTT.

This clonotype was counted many times. This chain links TRBV10-3 with TRBJ2-7; TRBD2 is a possible D gene (7 bases). Per the germline V gene, CDR1 is ENHRY and CDR2 is SYGVKD. Trimming cost V 0 bases and J 7 bases, with 19 bases left between them. This CDR3 has 16 amino acids. CDR3 sequence: CAISESGPSGQPEQYF. CDR3 coding DNA: TGTGCCATCAGTGAGTCAGGGCCTAGCGGACAGCCGGAGCAGTACTTC.

This clonotype was detected ten times or more. This chain links TRBV11-2 with TRBJ2-7; D unresolved. CDR1 and CDR2 from the germline V gene are SGHAT and FQNNGV. V lost 0 bases to trimming and J lost 1 base, with 7 bases between them. There are 14 residues in the CDR3. The chain's CDR3 is CASSLDPTSYEQYF. The CDR3 DNA reads as TGTGCCAGCAGCTTAGATCCCACTTCCTACGAGCAGTACTTC.

This clonotype has a count of ten or more. J is TRBJ2-1 and V is TRBV9; 7 bases match TRBD2. There are 15 residues in the CDR3. Germline V gene data show CDR1 as SGDLS and CDR2 as YYNGEE. V shed 3 bases, J shed 7 bases, and the junction held 10 bases outside the gene matches. The CDR3 is CASSALGGGGNEQFF. DNA of the CDR3: TGTGCCAGCAGCGCCCTGGGGGGGGGAGGGAATGAGCAGTTCTTC.

This clonotype has ten or more counts. The CDR3 coding sequence is TGTGCCAGCAGCCAAGAAAGGGATATCTATGGCTACACCTTC. Translated: CASSQERDIYGYTF. The gene calls are TRBV4-2 and TRBJ1-2; D uncertain. The CDR3 covers 14 residues. Trimming pared 0 bases from V and 4 bases from J, leaving 9 bases between. Per germline, CDR1 LGHNA and CDR2 YNFKEQ.

This clonotype appeared many times. This chain joins TRBV10-3 and TRBJ2-3; 11 bases agree with TRBD2. Germline V gives CDR1 ENHRY, CDR2 SYGVKD. V shed 6 bases, J shed 4 bases, and the junction held 9 bases outside the gene matches. This CDR3 has 16 residues. The CDR3 here is CAIRDPSGRSSDTQYF. The CDR3 DNA is TGTGCCATCAGAGACCCTAGCGGGAGGTCCTCAGATACGCAGTATTTT.

This clonotype was counted a few times. The rearrangement uses TRBV20-1 and TRBJ1-3; the match to TRBD1 covers 7 bases. The CDR3 spans 16 residues. CDR1 and CDR2 (germline): DFQATT, SNEGSKA (reference sequence). V dropped 0 bases and J dropped 4; count of bases not matched to a gene: 9. The CDR3 coding sequence is TGCAGTGCTAGAGATGGGAGGGGGCGCGGAGGAAACACCATATATTTT. Translation: CSARDGRGRGGNTIYF.

This clonotype was picked up many times. The CDR3 DNA reads as TGCAGTGCTAACCGACTAGCGGGAGTCCACGAGCAGTACTTC. Protein: CSANRLAGVHEQYF. The rearrangement links TRBV20-1 to TRBJ2-7, with 12 positions matching TRBD2. Germline assignment: CDR1 DFQATT and CDR2 SNEGSKA (reference sequence). The J segment lost 5 bases and the V segment lost 4 bases, leaving 6 bases of the junction unmatched. CDR3 size: 14 residues.

This clonotype was seen at least ten times. The chain is built from TRBV6-6 and TRBJ2-3; TRBD2 agrees at 8 bases. Trimming took 8 bases from V and 5 from J; bases not matched to a gene: 21. The CDR3 runs to 18 residues. The germline CDR1 and CDR2 sequences are MNHNY and SVGAGI (reference sequence). The chain's CDR3 is CASVYGISGTTEGDTQYF. The CDR3 DNA is TGTGCCAGCGTCTATGGGATTAGCGGGACCACGGAAGGAGATACGCAGTATTTT.

This clonotype was observed many times. CDR3 amino acids: CASSPPGQGDRRAFF. The CDR3 DNA follows: TGTGCCAGCAGTCCGCCGGGACAGGGTGACCGGAGAGCTTTCTTT. The gene calls are TRBV28 and TRBJ1-1; TRBD1 agrees at 9 bases. V dropped 5 bases and J dropped 10; count of bases not matched to a gene: 14. The germline CDR1 and CDR2 sequences are MDHEN and SYDVKM. The CDR3 consists of 15 residues.

This clonotype has a count of ten or more. The chain employs TRBV20-1 and TRBJ1-5; a weak D match, TRBD1 (6 bases). Germline V gene lookup returns CDR1 DFQATT and CDR2 SNEGSKA (reference sequence). The ends were cut back, 5 bases at V and 5 bases at J, with 16 bases in the middle. The CDR3 is made up of 14 amino acids. In DNA, the CDR3 is TGCAGTGCTCACAGGGTGGGGGAATATCAGCCCCAGCATTTT. Its translation: CSAHRVGEYQPQHF.

This clonotype was seen repeatedly, ten times or more. The rearrangement joins TRBV7-9 to TRBJ1-1; no firm D call. V was pared by 3 bases and J by 3 bases, with 8 bases between. This CDR3 has 13 amino acids. Per the germline V gene, CDR1 is SEHNR and CDR2 is FQNEAQ (reference sequence). Here the CDR3 DNA reads TGTGCCAGCAGCTTTAGGCGGGACACTGAAGCTTTCTTT. Translating gives CASSFRRDTEAFF.